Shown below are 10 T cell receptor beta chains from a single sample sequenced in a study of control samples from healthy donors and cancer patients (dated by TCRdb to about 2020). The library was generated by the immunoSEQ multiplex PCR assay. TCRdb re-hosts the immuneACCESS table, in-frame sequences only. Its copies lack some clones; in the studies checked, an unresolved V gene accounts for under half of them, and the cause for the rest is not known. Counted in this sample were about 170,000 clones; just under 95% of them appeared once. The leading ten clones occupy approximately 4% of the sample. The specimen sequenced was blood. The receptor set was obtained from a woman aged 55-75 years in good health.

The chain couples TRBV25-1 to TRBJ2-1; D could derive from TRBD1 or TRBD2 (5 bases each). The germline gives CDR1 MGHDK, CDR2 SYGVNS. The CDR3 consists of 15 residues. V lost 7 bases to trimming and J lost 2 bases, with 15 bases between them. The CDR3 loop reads CASTPRGSPYNEQFF. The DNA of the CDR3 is TGTGCCAGCACCCCCCGGGGCAGCCCCTACAATGAGCAGTTCTTC.

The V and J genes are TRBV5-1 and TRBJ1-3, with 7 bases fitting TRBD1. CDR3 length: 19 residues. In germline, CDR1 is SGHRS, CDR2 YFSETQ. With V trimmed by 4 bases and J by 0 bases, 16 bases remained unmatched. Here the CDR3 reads CASSQRPLQGSLSGNTIYF. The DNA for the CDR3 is TGCGCCAGCAGCCAGAGGCCGCTACAGGGGTCCCTCTCTGGAAACACCATATATTTT. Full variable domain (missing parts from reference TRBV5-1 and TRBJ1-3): KAGVTQTPRYLIKTRGQQVTLSCSPISGHRSVSWYQQTPGQGLQFLFEYFSETQRNKGNFPGRFSGRQFSNSRSEMNVSTLELGDSALYLCASSQRPLQGSLSGNTIYFGEGSWLTVV.

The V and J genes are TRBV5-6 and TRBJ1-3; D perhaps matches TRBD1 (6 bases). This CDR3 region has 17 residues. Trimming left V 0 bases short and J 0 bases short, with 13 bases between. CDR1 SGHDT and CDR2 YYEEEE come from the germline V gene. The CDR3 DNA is TGTGCCAGCAGCTTGGCCGGGACACTACACTCTGGAAACACCATATATTTT. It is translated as CASSLAGTLHSGNTIYF.

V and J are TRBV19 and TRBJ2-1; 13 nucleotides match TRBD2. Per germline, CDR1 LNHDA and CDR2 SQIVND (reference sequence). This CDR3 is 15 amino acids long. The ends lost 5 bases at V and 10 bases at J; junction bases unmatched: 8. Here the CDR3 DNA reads TGTGCCAGTAGTTCCACTAGCGGGGGGGCCCGGGAGCAGTTCTTC. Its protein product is CASSSTSGGAREQFF.

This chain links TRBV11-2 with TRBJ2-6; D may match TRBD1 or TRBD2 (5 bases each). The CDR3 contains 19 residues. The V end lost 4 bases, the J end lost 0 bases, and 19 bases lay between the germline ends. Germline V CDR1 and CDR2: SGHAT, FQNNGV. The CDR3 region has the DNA TGTGCCAGCAGCTCCACAGGAAACCTAGCCCTCTCTGGGGCCAACGTCCTGACTTTC. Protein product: CASSSTGNLALSGANVLTF.

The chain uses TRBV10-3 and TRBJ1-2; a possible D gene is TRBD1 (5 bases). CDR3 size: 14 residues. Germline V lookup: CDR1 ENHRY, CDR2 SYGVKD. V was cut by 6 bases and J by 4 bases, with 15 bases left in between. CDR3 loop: CAIRPGTQGYGYTF. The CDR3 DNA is TGTGCCATCAGACCCGGGACCCAAGGCTATGGCTACACCTTC.

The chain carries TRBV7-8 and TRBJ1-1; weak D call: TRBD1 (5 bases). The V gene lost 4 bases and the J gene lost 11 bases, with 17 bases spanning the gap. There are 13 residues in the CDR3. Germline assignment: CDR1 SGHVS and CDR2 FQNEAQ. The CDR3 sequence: CASSSGPQSEAFF. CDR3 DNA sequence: TGTGCCAGCAGCTCGGGACCTCAATCGGAGGCTTTCTTT.

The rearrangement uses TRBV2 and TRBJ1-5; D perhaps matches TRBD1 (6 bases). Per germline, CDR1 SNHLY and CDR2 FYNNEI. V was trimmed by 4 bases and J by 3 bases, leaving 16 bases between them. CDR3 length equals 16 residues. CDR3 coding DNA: TGTGCCAGCAGTGGGCCGGGCGGGGGGCTCAATCAGCCCCAGCATTTT. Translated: CASSGPGGGLNQPQHF.

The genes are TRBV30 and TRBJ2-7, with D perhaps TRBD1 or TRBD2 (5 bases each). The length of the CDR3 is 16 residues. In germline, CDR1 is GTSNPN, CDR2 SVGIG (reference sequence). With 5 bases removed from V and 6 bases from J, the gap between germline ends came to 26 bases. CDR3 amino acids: CAWGAVTASLGIEQYF. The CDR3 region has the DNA TGTGCCTGGGGAGCGGTGACAGCTTCGCTGGGGATCGAGCAGTACTTC.

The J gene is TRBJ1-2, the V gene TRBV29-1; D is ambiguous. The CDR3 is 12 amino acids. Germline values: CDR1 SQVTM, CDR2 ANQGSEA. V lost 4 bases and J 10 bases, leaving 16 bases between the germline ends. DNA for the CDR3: TGCAGCGTTGCCGTGCCGTGGGCCCTCTACACCTTC. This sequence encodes CSVAVPWALYTF.